This entry lists 6 T cell receptor beta chains sequenced from one sample in a study of cytomegalovirus exposure and HLA in healthy donors. The PCR made use of 60 Vbeta and 13 Jbeta primers. The assay was immunoSEQ multiplex PCR, and TCRdb's table has in-frame clones only and misses some. The sample includes about 94,000 clones, nearly 80% seen only once; the top ten take around 3.8%. Input material: PBMCs. The receptors come from a woman in her 40s in good health and CMV-seronegative.

The V and J genes are TRBV6-5 and TRBJ2-5, with 9 bases that match TRBD2. V lost 8 bases and J lost 5; bases outside the gene matches: 9. The CDR3 length is 14 residues. CDR1 is MNHEY and CDR2 is SVGAGI in the germline V gene. The CDR3 here is CASERGGAPETQYF. CDR3 nucleotides: TGTGCCAGCGAGCGCGGGGGGGCCCCCGAGACCCAGTACTTC.

The J gene is TRBJ2-1, the V gene TRBV5-6; 10 bases fit TRBD1. The CDR3 contains 15 residues. V trimming: 2 bases; J trimming: 9 bases; junction bases outside the gene matches: 8. Germline CDR1 and CDR2: SGHDT and YYEEEE. In nucleotides, the CDR3 is TGTGCCAGCAGCTTCAGTCCCGGGACAGGGGTTGAGCAGTTCTTC. It encodes CASSFSPGTGVEQFF.

This chain connects TRBV4-3 to TRBJ2-2; D is possibly TRBD1 (5 bases). The CDR3 runs to 16 residues. Deletions cut 0 bases from V and 6 bases from J, with 14 bases between. Germline loops: CDR1 LGHNA, CDR2 YSLEER. The CDR3 spells CASSQELAGQAGELFF. CDR3 nucleotides: TGCGCCAGCAGCCAAGAGTTGGCAGGACAAGCCGGGGAGCTGTTTTTT.

This chain links TRBV2 with TRBJ1-6, with D unclear. The ends were cut back, 6 bases at V and 9 bases at J, with 24 bases in the middle. CDR3 size: 17 residues. The germline CDR1 and CDR2 sequences are SNHLY and FYNNEI. The CDR3 DNA is TGTGCCAGCAGGAACCCAGAAATCCTGAACCCGGGTTCACCCCTCCACTTT. Encoded protein: CASRNPEILNPGSPLHF.

The chain couples TRBV6-5 to TRBJ1-1, with 7 bases fitting TRBD1. CDR3 size: 12 residues. Germline-derived CDR1 and CDR2 are MNHEY and SVGAGI. V was clipped by 4 bases and J by 11 bases; unmatched bases: 7. CDR3 coding DNA: TGTGCCAGCAGTTTTAATACAGGGGATGCTTTCTTT. It encodes CASSFNTGDAFF.

V usage is TRBV5-6 and J usage is TRBJ1-1; maybe TRBD1 (6 bases). The germline CDR1 and CDR2 sequences are SGHDT and YYEEEE. The CDR3 loop spans 13 amino acids. The V and J ends lost 3 bases and 1 base respectively, with 7 bases between them. The chain's CDR3 is CASSYRANTEAFF. The CDR3 bases are TGTGCCAGCAGCTACAGGGCGAACACTGAAGCTTTCTTT.